This T cell receptor (beta chain) stems from a study of CD8 T cells in ankylosing spondylitis. Germline loops: CDR1 SQVTM, CDR2 ANQGSEA. With 6 bases clipped from V and 7 bases from J, the junction kept 11 bases outside the gene matches. This CDR3 spans 13 amino acids. Notes on the study in general: Fewer than 10 highly homologous variants made up a TCR beta motif that seemed to typify ankylosing spondylitis blood.

TCRdb redid the calling of the 5' RACE reads with MiXCR, one entry per CDR3 protein. There are approximately 300,000 distinct CDR3 sequences in the sample; less than 9.5% occur only once, and less than 15% lies in the top ten. A remark on this clonotype: What it binds is not known.

Sequencing used blood, either unsorted or a sorted T cell fraction (not recorded which). This receptor was taken from a male donor with ankylosing spondylitis. The gene calls are TRBV29-1 and TRBJ2-7; 8 nucleotides match TRBD1. The CDR3 reads CSVRLTGVGEQYF. The CDR3 DNA sequence: TGCAGCGTAAGATTGACAGGGGTGGGGGAGCAGTACTTC.